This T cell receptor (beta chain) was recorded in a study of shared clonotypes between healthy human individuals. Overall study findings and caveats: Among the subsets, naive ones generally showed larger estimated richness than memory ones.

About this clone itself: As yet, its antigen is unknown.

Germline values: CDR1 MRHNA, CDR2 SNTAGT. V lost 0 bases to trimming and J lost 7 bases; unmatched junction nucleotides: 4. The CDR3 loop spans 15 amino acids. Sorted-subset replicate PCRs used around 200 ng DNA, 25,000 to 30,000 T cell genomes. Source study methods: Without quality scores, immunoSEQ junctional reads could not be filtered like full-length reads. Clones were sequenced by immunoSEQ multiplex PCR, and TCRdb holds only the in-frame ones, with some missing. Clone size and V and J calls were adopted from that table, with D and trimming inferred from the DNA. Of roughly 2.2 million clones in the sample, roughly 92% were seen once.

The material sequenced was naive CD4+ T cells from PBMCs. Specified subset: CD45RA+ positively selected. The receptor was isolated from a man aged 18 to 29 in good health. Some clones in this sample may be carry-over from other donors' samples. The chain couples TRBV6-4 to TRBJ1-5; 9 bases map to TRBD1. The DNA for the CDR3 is TGTGCCAGCAGTGACTCGATGGGACAGGGCCAGCCCCAGCATTTT. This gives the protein CASSDSMGQGQPQHF.